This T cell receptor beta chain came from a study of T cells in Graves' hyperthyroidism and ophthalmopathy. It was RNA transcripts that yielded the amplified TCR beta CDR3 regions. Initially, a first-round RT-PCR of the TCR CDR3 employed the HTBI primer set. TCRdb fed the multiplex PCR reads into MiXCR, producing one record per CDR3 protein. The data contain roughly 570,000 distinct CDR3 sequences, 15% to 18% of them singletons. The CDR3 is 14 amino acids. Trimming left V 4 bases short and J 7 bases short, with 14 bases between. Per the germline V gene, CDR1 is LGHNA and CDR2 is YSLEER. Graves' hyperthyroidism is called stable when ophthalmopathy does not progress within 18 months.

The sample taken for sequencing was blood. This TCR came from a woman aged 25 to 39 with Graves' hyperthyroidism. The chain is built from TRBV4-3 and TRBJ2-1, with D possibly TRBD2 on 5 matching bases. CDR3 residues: CASSPRGSVNEQFF. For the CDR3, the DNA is TGCGCCAGCAGCCCCCGGGGTAGCGTTAATGAGCAGTTCTTC.